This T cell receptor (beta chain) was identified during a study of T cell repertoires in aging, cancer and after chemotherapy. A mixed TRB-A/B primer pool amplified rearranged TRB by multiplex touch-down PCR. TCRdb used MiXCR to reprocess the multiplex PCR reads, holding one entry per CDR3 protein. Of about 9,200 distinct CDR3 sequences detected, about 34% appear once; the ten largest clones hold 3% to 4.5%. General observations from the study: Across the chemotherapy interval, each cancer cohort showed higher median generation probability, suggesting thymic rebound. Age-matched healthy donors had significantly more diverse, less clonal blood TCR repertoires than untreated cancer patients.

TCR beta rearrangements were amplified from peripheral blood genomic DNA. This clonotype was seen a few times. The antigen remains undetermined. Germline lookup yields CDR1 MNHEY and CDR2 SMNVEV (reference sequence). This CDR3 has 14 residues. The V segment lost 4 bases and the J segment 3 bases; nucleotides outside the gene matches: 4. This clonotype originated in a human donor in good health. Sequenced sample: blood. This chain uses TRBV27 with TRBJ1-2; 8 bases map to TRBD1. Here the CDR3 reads CASSSPGQDYGYTF. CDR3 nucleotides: TGTGCCAGCAGTTCTCCGGGACAGGACTATGGCTACACCTTC.